This T cell receptor (beta chain) was sequenced in a study of blood T cell repertoires in COVID-19. Study information: COVID-19 samples from acute and convalescent phases originated in the United States, Italy and Spain. Sources were T cells, B-cell-depleted T cells, or PBMCs; the material itself was cDNA or gDNA.

The germline V gene encodes CDR1 SGHNT and CDR2 YYREEE (reference sequence). Trimming took off 4 bases at V and 1 base at J, with 11 bases between the two ends. The CDR3 is made up of 15 amino acids. Authors' methods: By means of reference gene primer amplification, nucleated cell counts were estimated. Data came from immunoSEQ multiplex PCR; TCRdb stores just in-frame clones and leaves some out. That table gives V, J and clone size, and the DNA gave D and trimming. The sample gives 200,000 to 250,000 clones, around 90% of which show up once; 5.5% to 6.5% is in the top ten. Sequenced: peripheral blood. The rearrangement joins TRBV5-4 to TRBJ2-2; D unclear. The clonotype was recovered from a man in his sixties who had recovered from COVID-19. The CDR3 is CASSRGSENTGELFF. The CDR3 coding sequence is TGTGCCAGCAGCCGAGGATCTGAGAACACCGGGGAGCTGTTTTTT.